This TCR beta chain was obtained from a study of blood T cells in healthy people across ages. Combining a sample-barcoded 5' primer with a J-beta primer mix, a second PCR ran for about 7 to 11 cycles. MiXCR, run by TCRdb on the 5' RACE reads, gives a single entry per CDR3 protein. The data show 700,000 to 900,000 distinct CDR3 sequences, roughly 25% seen once. The ends were cut back, 6 bases at V and 4 bases at J, with 10 bases in the middle. CDR1 is SGHTA, CDR2 FQGNSA, per germline. This CDR3 spans 13 amino acids. The same specimen was also included in a second study, on T cells of mothers and their children.

The sample consisted of blood. The sequence was obtained from a boy aged 5-17 years in good health. The chain employs TRBV7-2 and TRBJ1-5; no definite D call. The CDR3 DNA is TGTGCCAGCAGTATAGGTGGGAATCAGCCCCAGCATTTT. Encoded protein: CASSIGGNQPQHF.